Below are 17 T cell receptor beta chains sequenced from a single sample in a study of CD8 T cells in ankylosing spondylitis. In TCRdb, the 5' RACE reads were re-called with MiXCR into one record per CDR3 protein. The sample contains 200,000 to 250,000 distinct CDR3 sequences, roughly a third of which appear only once. Sequences were obtained from blood, either unsorted or a sorted T cell fraction (not recorded which). The receptor set was obtained from a male donor with ankylosing spondylitis or in good health (not recorded which).

This clonotype was detected ten times or more. V and J are TRBV29-1 and TRBJ2-5; D call uncertain. Germline lookup yields CDR1 SQVTM and CDR2 ANQGSEA. Trimming took 1 base from V and 3 from J, leaving 12 bases between them. The CDR3 is 14 amino acids. CDR3 loop: CSVEGTPIEETQYF. Here the CDR3 DNA reads TGCAGCGTTGAAGGCACGCCGATTGAAGAGACCCAGTACTTC.

The rearrangement uses TRBV3-1 and TRBJ2-5, with 9 bases lining up with TRBD1. The CDR3 runs to 17 residues. Germline CDR1 LGHDT, CDR2 YNNKEL (reference sequence). V trimming: 4 bases; J trimming: 4 bases; junction bases outside the gene matches: 13. The CDR3 region has the DNA TGTGCCAGCAGCCTAAGGGGACAGGGTTTGTTCGGAGAGACCCAGTACTTC. This sequence encodes CASSLRGQGLFGETQYF.

The chain uses TRBV29-1 and TRBJ1-2; D uncertain. Per germline, CDR1 SQVTM and CDR2 ANQGSEA. Trimming took off 4 bases at V and 0 bases at J, with 12 bases between the two ends. The CDR3 spans 14 residues. CDR3 coding DNA: TGCAGCGTTGGAATGCTGGCCACTAACTATGGCTACACCTTC. Translated, it gives CSVGMLATNYGYTF.

The V and J genes are TRBV27 and TRBJ2-1; D may be TRBD1 (6 bases). V dropped 5 bases and J dropped 4 bases, with 9 bases sitting between them. Germline V gives CDR1 MNHEY, CDR2 SMNVEV (reference sequence). The CDR3 loop spans 13 amino acids. CDR3 nucleotides: TGTGCCAGCAGTCCGACAGGTTACAATGAGCAGTTCTTC. Protein sequence: CASSPTGYNEQFF.

This clonotype has more than one count but fewer than ten. This sequence joins TRBV6-1 and TRBJ2-1, with TRBD1 matching 10 bases. CDR1 and CDR2 from the germline V gene are MNHNS and SASEGT. Germline trimming cut 8 bases from V and 4 bases from J; bases unmatched to any gene: 8. CDR3 length: 15 amino acids. The DNA of the CDR3 is TGTGCCAGCGCCTTAGGGACAGGGGTATACAATGAGCAGTTCTTC. This sequence encodes CASALGTGVYNEQFF.

V gene TRBV29-1 combines with J gene TRBJ2-5, with TRBD2 as a possible D gene (6 bases). Trimming shortened V by 6 bases and J by 4 bases, and 12 bases separated the two germline ends. Germline loops: CDR1 SQVTM, CDR2 ANQGSEA. This CDR3 region has 12 residues. The CDR3 bases are TGCAGCGTGGTCGGTAGCGGAGAGACCCAGTACTTC. It specifies CSVVGSGETQYF.

In its sample, this clonotype was seen a few times. V and J are TRBV5-5 and TRBJ2-3; D unclear. CDR1 and CDR2 from the germline V gene are SGHKS and YYEKEE (reference sequence). Deletions cut 0 bases from V and 6 bases from J, with 8 bases between. The CDR3 totals 13 residues. CDR3 DNA sequence: TGTGCCAGCAGCTTGGGGTTTGGCGATACGCAGTATTTT. As protein: CASSLGFGDTQYF.

V is TRBV29-1 and J is TRBJ2-5, with 13 bases lining up with TRBD2. Germline CDR1 and CDR2: SQVTM and ANQGSEA. The CDR3 covers 13 residues. V dropped 5 bases and J dropped 5; count of bases not matched to a gene: 2. The DNA for the CDR3 is TGCAGCGTTCGGGGACTAGCGGGGGAGACCCAGTACTTC. This codes for CSVRGLAGETQYF.

This chain uses TRBV24-1 with TRBJ1-2; 7 nucleotides match TRBD1. The CDR3 sequence is 14 residues long. V shed 7 bases and J 2 bases; nucleotides not matched to a gene: 6. The germline CDR1 and CDR2 sequences are KGHDR and SFDVKD. CDR3 region: CATSLTGMNYGYTF. CDR3 in DNA: TGTGCCACCAGCCTGACAGGGATGAACTATGGCTACACCTTC.

As for this clonotype: No conserved phenylalanine or tryptophan is present at the end of the CDR3, so a read error is the likely explanation. The CDR3 sequence is CSASGFVRQGSYEQYS. The CDR3 DNA follows: TGCAGTGCTAGTGGGTTTGTGAGACAGGGGTCTTACGAGCAGTACTCC. This chain connects TRBV20-1 to TRBJ2-7; 8 nucleotides align to TRBD1. Germline-derived CDR1 and CDR2 are DFQATT and SNEGSKA (reference sequence). J gave up 4 bases and V 3 bases, and 14 bases lay outside the gene matches. The CDR3 extends over 16 amino acids.

The genes are TRBV4-1 and TRBJ1-1, with TRBD1 matching over 7 bases. J was trimmed by 2 bases and V by 3 bases; bases with no gene match: 12. There are 17 residues in the CDR3. Germline CDR1 MGHRA, CDR2 YSYEKL. CDR3 in DNA: TGCGCCAGCAGCCAGAATACCCTGGGACAGCCCAACACTGAAGCTTTCTTT. Translation: CASSQNTLGQPNTEAFF.

The chain has TRBV20-1 and TRBJ2-7; 9 nucleotides match TRBD1. Trimming took 5 bases from V and 5 from J; bases not matched to a gene: 19. The V gene's germline CDR1 is DFQATT and CDR2 SNEGSKA (reference sequence). This CDR3 contains 17 residues. CDR3 DNA sequence: TGCAGTGCTCCCATCGGGGTGGGACAGGGCGCGTGGGACGAGCAGTACTTC. Amino acid sequence: CSAPIGVGQGAWDEQYF.

V and J are TRBV6-5 and TRBJ2-5, with a tentative D call TRBD2 (6 bases). Trimming left V 4 bases short and J 1 base short, with 13 bases between. This CDR3 comprises 15 residues. Germline assignment: CDR1 MNHEY and CDR2 SVGAGI. CDR3 in DNA: TGTGCCAGCAGTTCATACCCGGGACTCCAAGAGACCCAGTACTTC. As protein: CASSSYPGLQETQYF.

The rearrangement joins TRBV29-1 to TRBJ1-2; TRBD1 aligns across 8 bases. The CDR3 contains 14 residues. The J segment lost 4 bases and the V segment lost 8 bases, leaving 12 bases of the junction unmatched. Germline lookup yields CDR1 SQVTM and CDR2 ANQGSEA. In nucleotides, the CDR3 is TGCAGCTCGGACAGGGAACCCTCTTCCTATGGCTACACCTTC. Residues: CSSDREPSSYGYTF. Based on the CDR3 plus reference TRBV29-1 and TRBJ1-2, the full variable domain is SAVISQKPSRDICQRGTSLTIQCQVDSQVTMMFWYRQQPGQSLTLIATANQGSEATYESGFVIDKFPISRPNLTFSTLTVSNMSPEDSSIYLCSSDREPSSYGYTFGSGTRLTVV.

This clonotype turned up a few times. The V call is TRBV12-3 or TRBV12-4, the J call TRBJ2-5; TRBD2 is a possible D gene (6 bases). This CDR3 has 14 amino acids. Trimming removed 5 bases from V and 4 bases from J, with 14 bases in between. In DNA, the CDR3 is TGTGCCAGCAGTCCGGGACTCACAATAGAGACCCAGTACTTC. Its translation is CASSPGLTIETQYF.

The V gene is TRBV9, the J gene TRBJ2-2; perhaps TRBD2 as D (6 bases). The CDR3 extends over 14 amino acids. CDR1 is SGDLS, CDR2 YYNGEE, per germline. Trimming stripped 4 bases from V and 2 bases from J, with 9 bases between. The CDR3 nucleotides read TGTGCCAGCAGCTTTAGCGGAAACACCGGGGAGCTGTTTTTT. Its protein product is CASSFSGNTGELFF.

The CDR3 sequence: CASSLGGTAFEKLFF. CDR3 DNA sequence: TGTGCCAGCAGCTTAGGTGGGACAGCTTTTGAAAAACTGTTTTTT. The chain recombines TRBV7-8 with TRBJ1-4, with 7 positions matching TRBD1. V shed 1 base and J 7 bases; nucleotides not matched to a gene: 6. This CDR3 has 15 residues. Germline lookup yields CDR1 SGHVS and CDR2 FQNEAQ. Drawing the rest from reference TRBV7-8 and TRBJ1-4, the complete variable domain is GAGVSQSPRYKVAKRGQDVALRCDPISGHVSLFWYQQALGQGPEFLTYFQNEAQLDKSGLPSDRFFAERPEGSVSTLKIQRTQQEDSAVYLCASSLGGTAFEKLFFGSGTQLSVL.